A single sample is the source of the 9 T cell receptor beta chains below, sequenced in a study of T cells in Graves' hyperthyroidism and ophthalmopathy. The source material, RNA transcripts, was used to amplify TCR beta CDR3 regions. First-round RT-PCR with HTBI primers amplified the TCR CDR3 region. Using its own MiXCR run on the multiplex PCR reads, TCRdb lists one record per CDR3 protein. The sample shows about 290,000 distinct CDR3 sequences, roughly 13% of them seen only once. Sequencing used blood. The source is a middle-aged woman with Graves' hyperthyroidism.

This clonotype was seen many times. V gene TRBV14 combines with J gene TRBJ2-5; D remains ambiguous. Trimming cost V 0 bases and J 4 bases, with 15 bases left between them. The CDR3 has 16 residues. Germline assignment: CDR1 SGHDN and CDR2 FVKESK. In DNA, the CDR3 is TGTGCCAGCAGCCAAGAAGCAGCCCGGTGGGGAGAGACCCAGTACTTC. This translates into CASSQEAARWGETQYF. Based on the CDR3 plus reference TRBV14 and TRBJ2-5, the full variable domain is EAGVTQFPSHSVIEKGQTVTLRCDPISGHDNLYWYRRVMGKEIKFLLHFVKESKQDESGMPNNRFLAERTGGTYSTLKVQPAELEDSGVYFCASSQEAARWGETQYFGPGTRLLVL.

This clonotype came up many times. The rearrangement links TRBV2 to TRBJ1-5; D unresolved. From germline, CDR1 is SNHLY and CDR2 FYNNEI. CDR3 length: 14 residues. Trimming took 0 bases from V and 7 from J, leaving 10 bases between them. CDR3 nucleotides: TGTGCCAGCAGTGAAGCTGGCAAGACCCAGCCCCAGCATTTT. This sequence encodes CASSEAGKTQPQHF.

This clonotype was recorded at least ten times. The chain links TRBV20-1 to TRBJ2-7; D call uncertain. The ends were cut back, 4 bases at V and 1 base at J, with 8 bases in the middle. The CDR3 runs to 12 residues. Germline CDR1 and CDR2: DFQATT and SNEGSKA (reference sequence). The CDR3 reads CSANGVSYEQYF. The CDR3 nucleotides read TGCAGTGCTAACGGAGTTTCCTACGAGCAGTACTTC.

This clonotype was recorded a few times. The chain carries TRBV20-1 and TRBJ2-3; D may be TRBD1 (5 bases). The CDR3 consists of 13 residues. Trimming took 3 bases from V and 3 from J, leaving 10 bases between them. Germline V CDR1 and CDR2: DFQATT, SNEGSKA (reference sequence). This chain's CDR3 is CSASQTATDTQYF. The DNA of the CDR3 is TGCAGTGCTAGTCAGACAGCGACAGATACGCAGTATTTT.

This clonotype was recorded at least ten times. This chain joins TRBV2 and TRBJ2-1; the D is unclear. Germline V gene sequence: CDR1 SNHLY, CDR2 FYNNEI. CDR3 length: 13 residues. V lost 3 bases, J lost 5 bases, and 8 bases lay in between. CDR3 region: CASSDRLDNEQFF. CDR3 DNA sequence: TGTGCCAGCAGTGACAGACTCGACAATGAGCAGTTCTTC.

This clonotype occurred many times. The chain joins TRBV27 to TRBJ1-5; TRBD1 might be the D (5 bases). Germline V gives CDR1 MNHEY, CDR2 SMNVEV (reference sequence). This CDR3 spans 15 amino acids. V was pared by 6 bases and J by 0 bases, with 12 bases between. This CDR3 is CASRTGTHSNQPQHF. The CDR3 region has the DNA TGTGCCAGCAGGACCGGGACTCATAGCAATCAGCCCCAGCATTTT.

The chain couples TRBV28 to TRBJ1-4; D might be TRBD1 (5 bases). CDR1 is MDHEN, CDR2 SYDVKM, per germline. The CDR3 spans 14 residues. V shed 6 bases and J shed 3 bases, with 11 bases lying between them. This CDR3 is CASRPGGANEKLFF. DNA for the CDR3: TGTGCCAGCAGGCCCGGGGGGGCTAATGAAAAACTGTTTTTT.

The chain is built from TRBV5-1 and TRBJ2-7, with unresolved D. CDR3 length equals 14 residues. In germline, CDR1 is SGHRS, CDR2 YFSETQ. V was pared by 5 bases and J by 2 bases, with 14 bases between. CDR3 nucleotide sequence: TGCGCCAGCAGATATGACATCGGGCCCTACGAGCAGTACTTC. Translating it yields CASRYDIGPYEQYF.

This clonotype was observed many times. The chain joins TRBV30 to TRBJ1-1, with D perhaps matching TRBD1 (5 bases). In germline, CDR1 is GTSNPN, CDR2 SVGIG (reference sequence). This CDR3 contains 11 residues. The V and J ends lost 2 bases and 8 bases respectively, with 9 bases between them. The CDR3 loop is CAWSLGGEAFF. As DNA, the CDR3 is TGTGCCTGGAGTCTCGGGGGAGAAGCTTTCTTT.